This is a list of T cell receptor beta chains from one sample in a study of OX40 agonist ivuxolimab in advanced cancers. This table comes from immunoSEQ multiplex PCR, and its TCRdb copy is limited to in-frame clones, with some not included. The sample holds 43,000 or so clones; approximately 77% are singletons and the top ten take 2.6%. The sample was CD4+ or CD8+ T cells sorted from blood, taken in a trial of the OX40 agonist ivuxolimab. Receptors were obtained from an adult with an advanced solid tumor such as melanoma, head and neck, liver or kidney cancer. Each CDR3 is given with its conserved first and last residue. A D gene is named only where the DNA matches it firmly. The size field is filled for only some rows; it gives once, few, many or a size class.

>TRBD2|TRBJ2-1|TRBV5-6|-
CASSLGTSAYNEQFF
TGTGCCAGCAGCTTGGGGACTAGCGCGTACAATGAGCAGTTCTTC
>TRBD2|TRBJ2-5|TRBV19|once
CATGGQGLETQYF
TGTGCCACGGGAGGGCAGGGGTTGGAGACCCAGTACTTC
>-|TRBJ2-3|TRBV29-1|-
CSVSFGQDTQYF
TGCAGCGTTTCTTTTGGGCAGGATACGCAGTATTTT
>-|TRBJ1-2|TRBV19|few
CASSLQGDYGYTF
TGTGCCAGTAGCCTACAGGGAGACTATGGCTACACCTTC
>TRBD2|TRBJ2-5|TRBV5-1|few
CASSGGGRAQETQYF
TGCGCCAGCAGCGGCGGGGGGCGGGCCCAAGAGACCCAGTACTTC
>-|TRBJ2-5|TRBV30|-
CAWSVLELKETQYF
TGTGCCTGGAGTGTCCTAGAGTTGAAAGAGACCCAGTACTTC
>TRBD1|TRBJ1-2|TRBV28|-
CASTPGDRGHYGYTF
TGTGCCAGCACCCCAGGGGACAGGGGTCACTATGGCTACACCTTC
>-|TRBJ2-3|TRBV28|-
CASSFPLRASGTDTQYF
TGTGCCAGCAGTTTCCCCCTGCGGGCTAGCGGCACAGATACGCAGTATTTT
>TRBD2|TRBJ2-7|TRBV7-2|-
CASSFSRGSEQYF
TGTGCCAGCAGCTTCTCTCGCGGGAGCGAGCAGTACTTC
>TRBD1|TRBJ2-7|TRBV11-2|-
CASSLSSGTGLYEQYF
TGTGCCAGCAGCTTATCTTCTGGGACAGGGCTCTACGAGCAGTACTTC
>-|TRBJ1-5|TRBV28|-
CASSSSGGWIPRPQHF
TGTGCCAGCAGTAGCTCGGGGGGATGGATTCCTCGGCCCCAGCATTTT
>-|TRBJ1-6|TRBV2|-
CASGQAPNSPLHF
TGTGCCAGCGGACAAGCGCCTAATTCACCCCTCCACTTT
>TRBD1|TRBJ1-5|TRBV19|few
CAPQGVSNQPQHF
TGTGCCCCACAGGGGGTAAGCAATCAGCCCCAGCATTTT
>-|TRBJ2-7|TRBV30|-
CAWRANYEQYF
TGTGCCTGGAGAGCCAACTACGAGCAGTACTTC
>-|TRBJ2-5|TRBV11-3|-
CASSLGGPQETQYF
TGTGCCAGCAGCCTAGGGGGGCCGCAAGAGACCCAGTACTTC
>TRBD2|TRBJ2-2|TRBV12-5|-
CASGLFAGVPTGELFF
TGTGCTAGTGGTTTGTTCGCGGGAGTTCCCACCGGGGAGCTGTTTTTT
>-|TRBJ2-7|TRBV6-1|few
CASRDPTRVGEQYF
TGTGCCAGCAGAGACCCCACCAGGGTTGGGGAGCAGTACTTC
>-|TRBJ1-1|TRBV29-1|-
CSVEGSWTEAFF
TGCAGCGTCGAAGGGAGTTGGACTGAAGCTTTCTTT
>-|TRBJ1-3|TRBV6-1|-
CASSSPNSGNTIYF
TGTGCCAGCAGTAGCCCAAACTCTGGAAACACCATATATTTT
>-|TRBJ2-2|TRBV9|-
CASSEFPGNTGELFF
TGTGCCAGCAGCGAGTTTCCGGGGAACACCGGGGAGCTGTTTTTT
>-|TRBJ2-7|TRBV5-6|-
CTSSLAGIASSSYEQYF
TGTACCAGCAGCTTGGCCGGGATAGCGAGTAGCTCCTACGAGCAGTACTTC
>TRBD1|TRBJ2-3|TRBV2|once
CASSPGQTITDTQYF
TGTGCCAGCAGTCCGGGACAGACAATCACAGATACGCAGTATTTT
>-|TRBJ1-1|TRBV2|few
CATQGQSGTEAFF
TGTGCCACACAGGGACAAAGCGGCACTGAAGCTTTCTTT
>-|TRBJ2-7|TRBV6-1|-
CASSVTVTINSYEQYF
TGTGCCAGCAGTGTGACAGTCACCATCAATTCCTACGAGCAGTACTTC
>-|TRBJ1-6|TRBV7-9|-
CASSLTSLQSLHF
TGTGCCAGCAGCCTCACGAGCCTACAGAGTCTCCACTTT
>TRBD2|TRBJ2-3|TRBV2|-
CASSEGGSLADTQYF
TGTGCCAGCAGTGAGGGCGGGAGTTTGGCCGATACGCAGTATTTT
>TRBD2|TRBJ2-1|TRBV4-1|-
CASSRREGEQFF
TGCGCCAGCAGCCGGCGGGAGGGTGAGCAGTTCTTC
>TRBD1|TRBJ1-2|TRBV7-2|-
CASSLNRGRYTF
TGTGCCAGCAGCTTGAACAGGGGGCGTTACACCTTC
>-|TRBJ1-3|TRBV6-1|-
CASSEATPGGAPGNTIYF
TGTGCCAGCAGTGAAGCTACCCCGGGAGGGGCTCCGGGAAACACCATATATTTT
>TRBD1|TRBJ2-3|TRBV7-2|-
CASSLGQGVGDTQYF
TGTGCCAGCAGCTTAGGACAGGGAGTTGGAGATACGCAGTATTTT
>-|TRBJ2-3|TRBV7-6|-
CASSLNRIGSSDTQYF
TGTGCCAGCAGCTTGAACAGGATAGGAAGTTCAGATACGCAGTATTTT
>TRBD2|TRBJ2-1|TRBV6-1|-
CASSRGLAYNEQFF
TGTGCCAGCAGTAGGGGACTAGCCTACAATGAGCAGTTCTTC
>-|TRBJ1-1|TRBV6-5|-
CASSRGVRTEAFF
TGTGCCAGCAGTCGAGGGGTCCGAACTGAAGCTTTCTTT
>-|TRBJ2-5|TRBV12-5|few
CASGLIRFSTQYF
TGTGCTAGTGGTTTGATCCGCTTTTCGACCCAGTACTTC
>-|TRBJ2-3|TRBV5-1|-
CASSLVGKSTDTQYF
TGCGCCAGCAGCTTGGTGGGCAAAAGCACAGATACGCAGTATTTT
>TRBD1|TRBJ2-2|TRBV2|medium-sized
CASRGQVNTGELFF
TGTGCCAGCAGAGGACAGGTTAACACCGGGGAGCTGTTTTTT
>-|TRBJ2-6|TRBV7-6|-
CASSLGRPSGANVLTF
TGTGCCAGCAGCTTAGGTCGGCCTTCTGGGGCCAACGTCCTGACTTTC
>-|TRBJ2-3|TRBV7-2|-
CASSLSAEITDTQYF
TGTGCCAGCAGCTTATCAGCGGAGATCACAGATACGCAGTATTTT
>-|TRBJ2-2|TRBV2|-
CASSAIVTDGELFF
TGTGCCAGCAGCGCCATTGTGACGGACGGGGAGCTGTTTTTT
>-|TRBJ2-7|TRBV28|-
CASSFAGAAPYEQYF
TGTGCCAGCAGTTTCGCAGGGGCAGCCCCCTACGAGCAGTACTTC
>-|TRBJ1-1|TRBV27|-
CASSFGANTEAFF
TGTGCCAGCAGTTTTGGAGCGAACACTGAAGCTTTCTTT
>-|TRBJ1-4|TRBV5-1|-
CASSLGAGEVYEKLFF
TGCGCCAGCAGCTTGGGCGCCGGGGAAGTTTATGAAAAACTGTTTTTT
>TRBD2|TRBJ2-1|TRBV7-3|few
CASSPSIVGGIYNEQFF
TGTGCCAGCAGCCCCAGCATCGTGGGAGGGATTTACAATGAGCAGTTCTTC
>-|TRBJ2-1|TRBV5-1|-
CASSLRSSADNEQFF
TGCGCCAGCAGCTTGAGGTCTAGCGCCGACAATGAGCAGTTCTTC
>-|TRBJ2-1|TRBV18|-
CALGSPGLNEQFF
TGTGCCTTAGGCTCACCGGGCCTCAATGAGCAGTTCTTC
>-|TRBJ2-1|TRBV2|-
CASSEWAEQFF
TGTGCCAGCAGTGAGTGGGCAGAGCAGTTCTTC
>TRBD2|TRBJ2-7|TRBV5-1|once
CASSLELAVAYEQYF
TGCGCCAGCAGCTTGGAACTAGCGGTTGCCTACGAGCAGTACTTC
>TRBD1|TRBJ1-2|TRBV4-2|-
CASRRTGGDLGTF
TGTGCCAGCAGGAGGACAGGGGGTGATCTGGGGACCTTC
>-|TRBJ1-6|TRBV5-1|-
CASSLEWQGGDSPLHF
TGCGCCAGCAGCTTGGAGTGGCAGGGTGGTGATTCACCCCTCCACTTT
>-|TRBJ2-7|TRBV6-1|-
CASSAGLGRSYEQYF
TGTGCCAGCAGTGCAGGACTGGGTAGGTCCTACGAGCAGTACTTC
>TRBD1|TRBJ2-2|TRBV13|medium-sized
CASSVTGGADTGELFF
TGTGCCAGCAGCGTAACAGGGGGCGCCGACACCGGGGAGCTGTTTTTT
>-|TRBJ2-3|TRBV10-1|-
CASSGSRDPAQGTDTQYF
TGCGCCAGCAGTGGGTCCCGGGACCCAGCACAAGGCACAGATACGCAGTATTTT
>-|TRBJ2-2|TRBV27|-
CASRPQGPGELFF
TGTGCCAGCAGACCTCAGGGTCCCGGGGAGCTGTTTTTT
>-|TRBJ1-2|TRBV7-9|few
CASSSLGHFNYGYTF
TGTGCCAGCAGCTCCCTGGGACATTTTAACTATGGCTACACCTTC